This T cell receptor (beta chain) derives from a study of beta chain features in type 1 diabetes. Background on the study: There were approximately 100,000,000 sorted cells examined across all samples.

The whole isolated RNA underwent reverse transcription, so sequencing captured expressed TCRB transcripts. The protocol was immunoSEQ multiplex PCR, while the TCRdb copy is restricted to in-frame clones and leaves out a portion. The sample shows hundreds of thousands of clones, 13% of them seen only once. V lost 2 bases to trimming and J lost 3 bases, with 14 bases between them. This CDR3 comprises 16 residues. CDR1 is SGHTA, CDR2 FQGNSA, per germline. Points on this clone: Its antigen is unknown.

The study's findings and limits: Across all four CD4+ subsets, people with type 1 diabetes showed modestly shorter TCRB CDR3s.

Specimen: naive CD4+ T cells from blood. The TCR comes from a man aged 18-30 years with type 1 diabetes. This rearrangement joins TRBV7-2 to TRBJ2-1; possibly TRBD1 or TRBD2 for D (5 bases each). CDR3 sequence: CASSLLEGLNYNEQFF. The CDR3 nucleotides read TGTGCCAGCAGCTTATTAGAGGGGTTAAACTACAATGAGCAGTTCTTC. Full variable domain (outside the CDR3, taken from reference TRBV7-2 and TRBJ2-1): GAGVSQSPSNKVTEKGKDVELRCDPISGHTALYWYRQSLGQGLEFLIYFQGNSAPDKSGLPSDRFSAERTGGSVSTLTIQRTQQEDSAVYLCASSLLEGLNYNEQFFGPGTRLTVL.